Listed below are T cell receptor beta chains from one sample, sequenced in a study of brain T cells in children with intractable seizures. Clones were read by immunoSEQ multiplex PCR, and TCRdb kept only the in-frame ones, dropping some. The sample has 110,000 or so clones, under 95% seen once. Sequenced material: peripheral blood, taken at surgery. These receptors all come from a boy in the first two years of life with hemimegalencephaly and intractable seizures. The CDR3 runs from the conserved cysteine through the conserved F or W. The order of the fields is V gene, D gene, J gene, clone size, CDR3 protein, CDR3 DNA. The D gene is left open where the match is weak. Size is omitted from some rows. Given values are once, few, many or a class for expanded clones.

v_gene: TRBV27
d_gene: .
j_gene: TRBJ1-6
abundance: few
CDR3aa: CASSLRTVFSPLHF
CDR3nt: TGTGCCAGCAGTTTACGTACAGTATTTTCACCCCTCCACTTT

v_gene: TRBV7-2
d_gene: .
j_gene: TRBJ2-2
abundance: .
CDR3aa: CASSLERTGELFF
CDR3nt: TGTGCCAGCAGCTTAGAAAGGACCGGGGAGCTGTTTTTT

v_gene: TRBV29-1
d_gene: .
j_gene: TRBJ2-3
abundance: .
CDR3aa: CSVEEAVGRITDTQYF
CDR3nt: TGCAGCGTTGAAGAGGCCGTAGGGAGGATCACAGATACGCAGTATTTT

v_gene: TRBV19
d_gene: TRBD1
j_gene: TRBJ1-6
abundance: .
CDR3aa: CASSWDRDSPLHF
CDR3nt: TGTGCCAGTAGCTGGGACAGGGATTCACCCCTCCACTTT

v_gene: TRBV7-2
d_gene: .
j_gene: TRBJ2-7
abundance: .
CDR3aa: CASSMVRDPPSYEQYF
CDR3nt: TGTGCCAGCAGCATGGTCCGGGACCCCCCATCCTACGAGCAGTACTTC

v_gene: TRBV5-6
d_gene: TRBD1
j_gene: TRBJ1-2
abundance: once
CDR3aa: CASGGTVNGYTF
CDR3nt: TGTGCCAGCGGAGGGACAGTGAATGGCTACACCTTC

v_gene: TRBV25-1
d_gene: .
j_gene: TRBJ1-1
abundance: few
CDR3aa: CASSENTEAFF
CDR3nt: TGTGCCAGCAGTGAGAACACTGAAGCTTTCTTT

v_gene: TRBV6-2/TRBV6-3
d_gene: .
j_gene: TRBJ1-1
abundance: .
CDR3aa: CASSFQGRTEAFF
CDR3nt: TGTGCCAGCAGTTTCCAGGGGAGAACTGAAGCTTTCTTT

v_gene: TRBV5-1
d_gene: TRBD1
j_gene: TRBJ2-5
abundance: .
CDR3aa: CASSLGRDRAETQYF
CDR3nt: TGCGCCAGCAGCTTGGGCCGGGACAGGGCTGAGACCCAGTACTTC

v_gene: TRBV24-1
d_gene: .
j_gene: TRBJ2-7
abundance: .
CDR3aa: CATSDSPRPGHSYEQYF
CDR3nt: TGTGCCACCAGTGATTCCCCCAGGCCGGGCCACTCCTACGAGCAGTACTTC

v_gene: TRBV19
d_gene: TRBD2
j_gene: TRBJ2-1
abundance: .
CDR3aa: CASSIVRGRAAYNEQFF
CDR3nt: TGTGCCAGTAGTATCGTCCGCGGGAGGGCCGCATACAATGAGCAGTTCTTC

v_gene: TRBV19
d_gene: .
j_gene: TRBJ2-7
abundance: .
CDR3aa: CASSSGGLSSYEQYF
CDR3nt: TGTGCCAGTAGTTCCGGGGGACTCTCCTCCTACGAGCAGTACTTC

v_gene: TRBV20-1
d_gene: .
j_gene: TRBJ2-7
abundance: .
CDR3aa: CSARDRLEQYF
CDR3nt: TGCAGTGCTAGAGACCGGTTGGAGCAGTACTTC

v_gene: TRBV4-2
d_gene: .
j_gene: TRBJ2-3
abundance: few
CDR3aa: CASSREWGTDTQYF
CDR3nt: TGTGCCAGCAGCCGGGAGTGGGGCACAGATACGCAGTATTTT

v_gene: TRBV11-3
d_gene: .
j_gene: TRBJ2-1
abundance: once
CDR3aa: CASSLVIGGRHHNEQFF
CDR3nt: TGTGCCAGCAGCCTCGTCATTGGGGGGAGGCATCACAATGAGCAGTTCTTC

v_gene: TRBV6-4
d_gene: .
j_gene: TRBJ2-1
abundance: .
CDR3aa: CASSDSGGMANEQFF
CDR3nt: TGTGCCAGCAGTGACTCCGGCGGGATGGCAAATGAGCAGTTCTTC

v_gene: TRBV6-2/TRBV6-3
d_gene: TRBD2
j_gene: TRBJ2-1
abundance: .
CDR3aa: CASSYVTSGRNEQFF
CDR3nt: TGTGCCAGCAGTTACGTAACTAGCGGGAGAAATGAGCAGTTCTTC

v_gene: TRBV9
d_gene: .
j_gene: TRBJ2-5
abundance: .
CDR3aa: CASSVSGDQETQYF
CDR3nt: TGTGCCAGCAGCGTTTCAGGGGACCAAGAGACCCAGTACTTC

v_gene: TRBV28
d_gene: .
j_gene: TRBJ2-7
abundance: .
CDR3aa: CASSAPAYEQYF
CDR3nt: TGTGCCAGCAGTGCTCCGGCCTACGAGCAGTACTTC

v_gene: TRBV4-1
d_gene: .
j_gene: TRBJ2-3
abundance: .
CDR3aa: CASSQDWGNSGRTDTQYF
CDR3nt: TGCGCCAGCAGCCAAGATTGGGGTAATAGCGGCCGCACAGATACGCAGTATTTT

v_gene: TRBV6-5
d_gene: TRBD1
j_gene: TRBJ1-2
abundance: once
CDR3aa: CAFQGQGSDYGYTF
CDR3nt: TGTGCCTTCCAAGGACAGGGCAGCGACTATGGCTACACCTTC

v_gene: TRBV4-1
d_gene: TRBD2
j_gene: TRBJ2-7
abundance: .
CDR3aa: CASSQPGTSGRYEQYF
CDR3nt: TGCGCCAGCAGCCAGCCCGGGACTAGCGGGAGATACGAGCAGTACTTC

v_gene: TRBV12-3/TRBV12-4
d_gene: .
j_gene: TRBJ1-1
abundance: .
CDR3aa: CASRPYENTEAFF
CDR3nt: TGTGCCAGCAGACCCTATGAGAACACTGAAGCTTTCTTT

v_gene: TRBV9
d_gene: .
j_gene: TRBJ1-6
abundance: .
CDR3aa: CASSIRGDAYNSPLHF
CDR3nt: TGTGCCAGCAGCATCAGGGGAGACGCCTATAATTCACCCCTCCACTTT

v_gene: TRBV29-1
d_gene: .
j_gene: TRBJ2-1
abundance: .
CDR3aa: CSVMTGYHNEQFF
CDR3nt: TGCAGCGTCATGACAGGTTACCACAATGAGCAGTTCTTC

v_gene: TRBV7-9
d_gene: TRBD2
j_gene: TRBJ2-7
abundance: .
CDR3aa: CASNKRGDGYEQYF
CDR3nt: TGTGCCAGCAATAAGCGGGGGGACGGCTACGAGCAGTACTTC

v_gene: TRBV7-6
d_gene: .
j_gene: TRBJ2-3
abundance: .
CDR3aa: CASSSWTIPDTQYF
CDR3nt: TGTGCCAGCAGCTCTTGGACTATCCCAGATACGCAGTATTTT

v_gene: TRBV27
d_gene: .
j_gene: TRBJ1-2
abundance: .
CDR3aa: CASSLSGRRITNYGYTF
CDR3nt: TGTGCCAGCAGTTTATCGGGACGCCGAATAACTAACTATGGCTACACCTTC

v_gene: TRBV10-3
d_gene: TRBD1
j_gene: TRBJ2-7
abundance: .
CDR3aa: CAITGTAYEQYF
CDR3nt: TGTGCCATCACCGGGACAGCCTACGAGCAGTACTTC

v_gene: TRBV28
d_gene: .
j_gene: TRBJ2-3
abundance: once
CDR3aa: CASSLVWVEDRTSVTQYF
CDR3nt: TGTGCCAGCAGTTTAGTTTGGGTTGAGGACAGAACCAGTGTTACGCAGTATTTT

v_gene: TRBV10-3
d_gene: TRBD2
j_gene: TRBJ2-5
abundance: .
CDR3aa: CAIRPGLAQETQYF
CDR3nt: TGTGCCATCAGGCCGGGACTAGCGCAAGAGACCCAGTACTTC